This T cell receptor (beta chain) is from a study of CD8 T cells in ankylosing spondylitis (dated by TCRdb to 2016 to 2017). Regarding the complete study: To find TCR variants linked to disease, the study profiled T cell receptor beta repertoires in ankylosing spondylitis patients and healthy donors. Peripheral blood was sampled, and synovial fluid was additionally collected from ankylosing spondylitis patients. The full study cohort was made up of 20 to 25 ankylosing spondylitis patients and 95 to 130 healthy donors. Study-wide findings and limitations: A CD8+ phenotype was shown by the disease-linked clones, which were found at relatively low frequencies in peripheral blood. The disease-linked clones were reported to be significantly enriched in matched synovial fluid samples from ankylosing spondylitis patients. Some of the motif variants had been reported before in the synovial fluid and blood of reactive arthritis patients, a finding that suggests common disease-initiation mechanisms. Blood from ankylosing spondylitis patients appeared to be characterized by a TCR beta motif made up of seven or eight highly homologous amino acid variants.

The sequencer was an Illumina HiSeq 2500. Quantitative 5'-RACE with molecular barcodes was used to prepare TCR beta libraries. In the authors' own workflow: A new computational method based on a probabilistic model of VDJ rearrangement was used to identify disease-linked TCR variants. Clones were called with MiXCR by TCRdb after fastp trimmed the public reads at Q25, and only in-frame beta chains were retained. One record per CDR3 amino acid sequence lists the most common genes and DNA. TCRdb's processing, not the study's, gives the V and J calls here. This sample has over 450,000 distinct CDR3 sequences in its table, and about 13% of those were observed once. About 6.8% of the sample is taken by the ten largest. Looking up the germline V gene (reference sequence) yields CDR1 MNHEY and CDR2 SMNVEV. V sheds 6 bases and J sheds 0 bases, leaving 6 bases between their ends. The CDR3 measures 14 amino acids from cysteine to phenylalanine. The read is trimmed to its CDR3 DNA, 42 bases read in frame from base 1.

Notes on this clonotype: Its antigen is unknown. The input lacks base qualities; no much larger clone sits a single base away.

The rearranged chain carries TRBV27 and TRBJ2-6, with no D gene named confidently. This receptor was identified in a male donor with ankylosing spondylitis. Material for sequencing was blood, either unsorted or a sorted T cell fraction (not recorded which). Here the CDR3 is given as CASRKNSGANVLTF. The sequenced DNA is TGTGCCAGCAGAAAAAACTCTGGGGCCAACGTCCTGACTTTC.